The clone carrying this T cell receptor beta chain turned up a few times. The identical CDR3 is also encoded by other nucleotide sequences in the sample. CDR1 and CDR2 from the germline V gene are KGHSH and LQKENI. J was trimmed by 2 bases and V by 3 bases; bases with no gene match: 2. The CDR3 has 14 amino acids. These data originate in a study of beta chain features in type 1 diabetes. Study overall: Patient and healthy donor groups were alike in age, gender and cell yields. All samples yielded around 98 million examined sorted cells.

Sequencing targeted expressed TCRB transcripts, as all isolated RNA had been reverse transcribed. The method was immunoSEQ multiplex PCR; TCRdb's version includes in-frame clones alone and lacks a portion of them. Of about 360,000 clones in the sample, around 12% were seen once. Cell sorting via CD45RO/CCR7/CD25/CD127/CD95/CD27 was performed to obtain CD4+ naive, central memory, regulatory and stem cell-like memory cells. The material sequenced was naive CD4+ T cells from blood. This receptor was identified in a man aged 18 to 35 in good health. The rearrangement links TRBV18 to TRBJ2-7; 9 nucleotides align to TRBD1. The CDR3 DNA reads as TGTGCCAGCTCACCGGGGACAGGGACCTACGAGCAGTACTTC. It specifies CASSPGTGTYEQYF.